The source of this T cell receptor (beta chain) is a study of OX40 agonist ivuxolimab in advanced cancers. Germline V gene lookup returns CDR1 SGHVS and CDR2 FQNEAQ. This CDR3 is 12 amino acids long. Trimming left V 4 bases short and J 4 bases short, with 7 bases between. TCRdb's copy holds only in-frame clones and misses some; the assay was immunoSEQ multiplex PCR. Among some 25,000 clones listed, less than 85% were seen once. The gene calls are TRBV7-8 and TRBJ1-1, with unresolved D. The receptor was isolated from an adult with an advanced solid tumor such as melanoma, head and neck, liver or kidney cancer. Material: CD4+ or CD8+ T cells sorted from blood, obtained in a trial of the OX40 agonist ivuxolimab. CDR3 sequence reads: CASSSDGTEAFF. The CDR3 coding sequence is TGTGCCAGCAGCTCGGACGGCACTGAAGCTTTCTTT.